This entry features one T cell receptor beta chain sequence. This receptor's antigen is unknown. No per-base quality is available; no much larger clone lies one base away. This record belongs to a study of cytomegalovirus exposure and HLA in healthy donors (dated by TCRdb to 2016 to 2017). Looking at the study overall: An earlier analysis of roughly 570 of the donors reported about 280 Gb of sequence data and some 110 million unique TCR beta sequences obtained from roughly 180 million T cells. Approximately 300 gigabases of sequencing data and roughly 81 million unique TCR sequences made up an early release that covered 640 HLA-typed donors. Of the approximately 400 genotyped donors, approximately 83% fell in the genetic ancestry cluster associated with self-reported Caucasian donors. The study aimed to test whether cataloging public T cell receptors could reveal signatures of past pathogen exposure. Using immunosequencing, the study profiled T cell repertoires from roughly 650 subjects and related those repertoires to cytomegalovirus serostatus. A separate validation cohort of approximately 120 different subjects was used in addition to the 666-subject first cohort. High-throughput TCR immunosequencing, statistical association of individual TCRs with disease status, and machine learning were combined to predict cytomegalovirus infection status. In a later analysis, previously published TCR beta repertoires from 666 donors were re-analyzed and high-resolution HLA genotyping was added so that TCR occurrence patterns could be studied. In the later analysis, no new phenotypic data were used to find candidate immune exposures; instead, reliance was placed on TCR beta sequences and their occurrence across donors. To decide whether each TCR beta V gene segment behaved as functional or pseudogenic, an earlier analysis of some 600 of the donors relied on high-throughput TCR beta sequencing. Donor age, sex, ethnicity and CMV serostatus were compiled together with the repertoire data. A later genetic analysis took genome-wide SNP genotypes for about three fifths of the 666 donors and used that subset as a discovery cohort. All discovery cohort repertoires had been generated on a single sequencing platform. HLA typing covered class I and class II loci at four-digit resolution. Typing coverage varied by locus: about 620-630 donors for A, B, C, DRB1 and DQB1; roughly 500 for DQA1; over 600 for DPA1; more than 450 for DPB1. Four to six DR-DQ haplotypes were handled as single units for association and clustering, since linkage in the cohort was strong. Among about 400 genotyped donors of the cohort, an average of around 250,000 unique TCR beta nucleotide sequences was sequenced per donor, of which 15% to 20% were non-productive.

The cohort was made up of approximately 670 healthy bone marrow donors. At the time of sampling, every cohort member was nominally healthy, though immune exposures that went unrecorded were likely present. The donor tested CMV seropositive, placing the donor among the 289 seropositive members of the cohort. Every donor gave a peripheral blood sample, and the peripheral blood mononuclear cells from that sample were used for TCR beta sequencing. The Qiagen DNeasy Blood Extraction Kit was used to extract genomic DNA from the blood cell samples. Libraries came from the immunoSEQ multiplex PCR assay. A mixture of 60 forward primers for TCR Vbeta segments and 13 reverse primers for TCR Jbeta segments was used in the multiplex PCR. A multiplex PCR assay on genomic DNA amplified the CDR3 region of rearranged TCR beta genes. On the Illumina HiSeq System, the amplified TCR beta libraries were sequenced as 87-base-pair reads. In the original analysis: A later analysis counted some 74 million unique TCR beta chains across the 666 repertoires, and 9 million to 14 million of these chains were shared by at least two donors. To remove PCR and sequencing errors, raw reads were error-corrected and collapsed into unique sequences using a nearest-neighbor algorithm that merged closely related sequences. CDR3 sequences were aligned to IMGT reference sequences to assign V, D and J gene segments. For a sequence to be retained, a match of at least six nucleotides to both a V gene segment and a J gene segment was required. A rearrangement was called productive if the CDR3 had no stop codons and remained in frame with V and J, and every other rearrangement was called non-productive. Following IMGT convention, CDR3 was defined as the stretch from the second conserved V-encoded cysteine up to the conserved J-encoded phenylalanine. Sequences without an unambiguous match to a single V gene segment were excluded from the earlier analysis of about 630 of the donors. An earlier analysis of almost 600 of the donors classified V segments as functional when productive rearrangements were above 56.7% and as segregating when the standard deviation between donors was above 5%. A statistical classification framework was built to diagnose cytomegalovirus status from the catalog of TCR beta chain sequences. In a later analysis, V and J genes were assigned by comparing TCR nucleotide sequences against IMGT/GENE-DB human TR gene sequences. A later analysis assigned CDR3 sequences and most-parsimonious VDJ recombination scenarios with the TCRdist pipeline. In a later analysis, each TCR beta chain was defined by its CDR3 amino acid sequence together with its V-gene family, and reads lacking a unique V-gene family were excluded. In a later analysis, fewer than 650 highly shared, low-generation-probability nucleotide sequences were removed to address suspected cross-contamination and a sequencing artifact. In a later analysis, a clonal expansion index for each public chain was calculated from normalized within-repertoire ranks of inferred template counts. A later analysis computed generation probabilities with a VDJ recombination model fitted to out-of-frame rearrangements, and checked the results against IGoR. A later analysis scored TCR-TCR, TCR-HLA and TCR-CMV co-occurrence with hypergeometric tests, applying a repertoire-size bias correction to TCR pairs. A later analysis estimated false discovery rates by permuting HLA or CMV assignments 20 times. In a later analysis, co-occurring TCRs were grouped with DBSCAN, and TCRdist sequence similarity was added when clustering was performed within HLA-allele-positive subsets. Repertoires with fewer than 30,000 or more than 120,000 public chains were left out of co-occurrence clustering, as were four to six repertoires with anomalous nucleotide sharing. TCRdb re-hosts the immuneACCESS table, in-frame sequences only. Its copies lack some clones; in the studies checked, an unresolved V gene accounts for under half of them, and the cause for the rest is not known. D and trimming were read from the DNA, whereas the V and J calls and clone size are those reported in that table. The sample records some 150,000 clones, nearly 80% of which are singletons. 5% to 8% of the sample lies in the top ten.

Per the germline V gene (reference sequence), LNHDA is the CDR1 and SQIVND is the CDR2. Reading from cysteine to phenylalanine, the CDR3 counts 15 amino acids. Of all the DNA, just the CDR3 is kept, 45 bases in frame from base 1. At the junction V is shortened by 5 bases and J by 2 bases, with 15 bases in between. Study-wide conclusions, independent of this receptor: Correlated functional status among segregating V segments might reflect linkage disequilibrium, but an unknown experimental factor could not be ruled out. In a later analysis, more than 15,000 TCR beta sequences were associated with specific HLA alleles at a false discovery rate of 0.05. The sequencing pipeline was judged likely to have produced a cluster of highly shared sequence variants as a technical artifact. In a later analysis, HLA-associated TCR beta chains showed more clonal expansion and lower generation probabilities than non-associated chains that were equally common. An earlier analysis of several hundred of the donors showed that most TCR beta V segments appeared in productive rearrangements either about 87% or about 30% of the time, which broadly matched IMGT annotations. Presence/absence analyses assumed roughly uniform sequencing depth across donors, an assumption that may not hold. Most TCR sequences were seen in very few donors, while some public TCRs were found in many individuals. In the study, 164 TCR beta chains were listed as associated with cytomegalovirus. Only TCR beta chains were sequenced in this cohort, and the absence of alpha or paired-chain data limited detectable features. In vitro tests confirmed that three of the cytomegalovirus-associated TCR beta chains recognize cytomegalovirus antigens. Over 15 rarely observed V segments, including chromosome 9 orphons, were excluded from the earlier analysis of about 500 of the donors because counts were too low. The classifier was reported to diagnose cytomegalovirus status with high specificity and sensitivity in both the original and validation cohorts. Compared with the approximately 710-donor mean, donors in an Asian-associated ancestry cluster had fewer N-insertions in productive TCRs, according to a later genetic analysis. A later analysis reported that several top co-occurrence clusters appeared linked to parvovirus B19, influenza, CMV and Epstein-Barr virus. Because HLA typing was missing for some donors at each locus, association tests included only the typed subset. A further reported finding was that TCR beta sequences accurately predicted the HLA-A and HLA-B alleles for most subjects in the first cohort. Strong co-occurrence of HLA alleles, especially DR and DQ, made assigning TCR associations to individual alleles difficult. It was suggested by the authors that the approach could potentially be generalized to other disease states and immunological phenotypes. A later analysis found that most CMV-associated TCR beta chains appeared HLA-restricted, with HLA associations seemingly driven largely by CMV exposure. The only immune exposure information available for the cohort was CMV serostatus. An association between a missense DCLRE1C variant and V-gene and J-gene trimming of TCR beta chains was found in a later genetic analysis and replicated in an independent cohort. According to a later analysis, TCR association rates differed among HLA loci, with DRB1 alleles showing the most associated TCRs and HLA-C alleles showing the fewest. Because the 87-base-pair reads could not distinguish some IMGT-functional V segments, including TRBV6-2 and TRBV6-3, those segments were excluded.

This receptor was obtained from a man aged 35 to 55 in good health and CMV-seropositive. Sequencing was done on a sample of PBMCs. The chain is encoded by TRBV19 joined to TRBJ1-2; confidence is insufficient to name the D gene. The CDR3 in this case is CASSPLSGPNYGYTF. The DNA sequence is given as TGTGCCAGTAGTCCCCTGAGCGGACCCAACTATGGCTACACCTTC.